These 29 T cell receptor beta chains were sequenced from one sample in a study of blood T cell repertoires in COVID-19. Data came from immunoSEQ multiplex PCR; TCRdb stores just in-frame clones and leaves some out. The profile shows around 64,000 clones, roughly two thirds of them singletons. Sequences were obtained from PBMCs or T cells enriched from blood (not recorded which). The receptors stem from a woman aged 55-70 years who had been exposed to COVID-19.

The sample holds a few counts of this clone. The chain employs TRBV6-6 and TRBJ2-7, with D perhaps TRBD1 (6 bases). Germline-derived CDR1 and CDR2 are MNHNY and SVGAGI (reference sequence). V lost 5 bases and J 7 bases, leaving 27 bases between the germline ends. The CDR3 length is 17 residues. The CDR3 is CASSQPPGHNSAREQYF. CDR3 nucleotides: TGTGCCAGCAGTCAGCCCCCGGGACACAATTCCGCTAGGGAGCAGTACTTC.

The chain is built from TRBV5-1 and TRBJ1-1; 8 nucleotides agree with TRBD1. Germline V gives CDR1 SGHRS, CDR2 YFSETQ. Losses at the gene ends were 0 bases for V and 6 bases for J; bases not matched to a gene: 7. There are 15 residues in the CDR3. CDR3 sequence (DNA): TGCGCCAGCAGCTTGGCGGACAGGGTCCTACCTGAAGCTTTCTTT. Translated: CASSLADRVLPEAFF.

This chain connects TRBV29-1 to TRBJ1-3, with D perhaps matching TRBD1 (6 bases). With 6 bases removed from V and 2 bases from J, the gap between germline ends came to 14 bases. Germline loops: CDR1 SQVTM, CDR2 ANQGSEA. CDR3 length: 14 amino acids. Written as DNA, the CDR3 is TGCAGCGTGACCCGGGGGGGCGCTGGAAACACCATATATTTT. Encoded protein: CSVTRGGAGNTIYF. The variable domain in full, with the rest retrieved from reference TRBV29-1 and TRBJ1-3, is SAVISQKPSRDICQRGTSLTIQCQVDSQVTMMFWYRQQPGQSLTLIATANQGSEATYESGFVIDKFPISRPNLTFSTLTVSNMSPEDSSIYLCSVTRGGAGNTIYFGEGSWLTVV.

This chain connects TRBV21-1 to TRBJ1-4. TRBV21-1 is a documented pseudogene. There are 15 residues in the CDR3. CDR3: CASSKIDGVLEKLFF. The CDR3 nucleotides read TGTGCCAGCAGCAAAATCGACGGAGTTCTCGAAAAACTGTTTTTT.

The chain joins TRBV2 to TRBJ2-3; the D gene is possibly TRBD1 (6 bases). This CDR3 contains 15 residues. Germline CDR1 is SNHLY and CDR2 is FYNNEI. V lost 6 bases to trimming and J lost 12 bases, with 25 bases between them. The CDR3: CASRKLLLGAPLQYF. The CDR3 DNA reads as TGTGCCAGCAGGAAACTCTTGCTGGGGGCCCCGTTACAGTATTTT.

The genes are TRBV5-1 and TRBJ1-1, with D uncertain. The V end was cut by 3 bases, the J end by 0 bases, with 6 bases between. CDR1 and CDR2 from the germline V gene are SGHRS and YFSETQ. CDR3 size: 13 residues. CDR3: CASSSPVNTEAFF. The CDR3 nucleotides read TGCGCCAGCAGCTCCCCGGTGAACACTGAAGCTTTCTTT.

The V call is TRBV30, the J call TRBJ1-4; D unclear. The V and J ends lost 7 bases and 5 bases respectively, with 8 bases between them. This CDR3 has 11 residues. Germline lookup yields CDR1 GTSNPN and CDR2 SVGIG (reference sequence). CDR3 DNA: TGTGCCTCCTCAAGCAATGAAAAACTGTTTTTT. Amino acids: CASSSNEKLFF.

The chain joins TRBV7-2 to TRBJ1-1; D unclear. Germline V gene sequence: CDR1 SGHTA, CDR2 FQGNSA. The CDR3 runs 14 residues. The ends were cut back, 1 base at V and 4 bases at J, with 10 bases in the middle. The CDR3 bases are TGTGCCAGCAGCTTAGGGGGAGGGTTCACTGAAGCTTTCTTT. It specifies CASSLGGGFTEAFF.

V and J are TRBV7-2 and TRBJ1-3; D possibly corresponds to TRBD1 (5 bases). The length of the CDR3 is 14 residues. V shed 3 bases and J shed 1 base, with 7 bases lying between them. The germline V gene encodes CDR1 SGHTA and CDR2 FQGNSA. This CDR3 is CASSFDSSGNTIYF. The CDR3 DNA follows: TGTGCCAGCAGCTTCGACAGTTCTGGAAACACCATATATTTT. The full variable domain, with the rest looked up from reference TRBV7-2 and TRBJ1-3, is GAGVSQSPSNKVTEKGKDVELRCDPISGHTALYWYRQSLGQGLEFLIYFQGNSAPDKSGLPSDRFSAERTGGSVSTLTIQRTQQEDSAVYLCASSFDSSGNTIYFGEGSWLTVV.

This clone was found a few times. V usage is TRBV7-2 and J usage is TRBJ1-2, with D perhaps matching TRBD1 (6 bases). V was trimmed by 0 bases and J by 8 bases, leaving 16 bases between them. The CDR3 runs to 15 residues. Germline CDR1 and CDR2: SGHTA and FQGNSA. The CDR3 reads CASSLALAGESGYTF. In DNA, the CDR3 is TGTGCCAGCAGCTTAGCGTTAGCAGGGGAAAGCGGCTACACCTTC.

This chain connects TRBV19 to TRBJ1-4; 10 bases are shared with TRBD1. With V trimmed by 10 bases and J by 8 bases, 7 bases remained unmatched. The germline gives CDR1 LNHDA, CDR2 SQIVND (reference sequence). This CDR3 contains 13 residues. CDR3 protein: CATRDRGIEKLFF. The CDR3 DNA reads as TGTGCCACCAGGGACAGGGGAATAGAAAAACTGTTTTTT.

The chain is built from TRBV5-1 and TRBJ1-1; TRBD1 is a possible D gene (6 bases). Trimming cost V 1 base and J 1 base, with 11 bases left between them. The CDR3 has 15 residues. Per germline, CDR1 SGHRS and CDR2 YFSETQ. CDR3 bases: TGCGCCAGCAGCTTGCGATCGGGACAGAACACTGAAGCTTTCTTT. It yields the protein CASSLRSGQNTEAFF.

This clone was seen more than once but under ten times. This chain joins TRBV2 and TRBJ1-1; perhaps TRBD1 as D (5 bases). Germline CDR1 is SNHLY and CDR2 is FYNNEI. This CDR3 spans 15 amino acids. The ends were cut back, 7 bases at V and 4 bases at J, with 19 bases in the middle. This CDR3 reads CASMRREGRGTEAFF. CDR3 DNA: TGTGCCAGCATGAGGCGGGAGGGAAGGGGCACTGAAGCTTTCTTT.

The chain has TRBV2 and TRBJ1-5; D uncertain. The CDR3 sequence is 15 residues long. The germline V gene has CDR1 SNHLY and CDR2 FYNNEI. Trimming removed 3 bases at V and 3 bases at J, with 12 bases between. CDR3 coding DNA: TGTGCCAGCAGTGATACTCTCTCGTACAATCAGCCCCAGCATTTT. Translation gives CASSDTLSYNQPQHF.

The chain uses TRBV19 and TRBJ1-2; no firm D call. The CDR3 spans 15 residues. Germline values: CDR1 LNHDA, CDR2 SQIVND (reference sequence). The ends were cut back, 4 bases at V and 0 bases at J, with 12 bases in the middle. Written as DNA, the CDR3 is TGTGCCAGTAGTACAGACGGTTTAGCTAACTATGGCTACACCTTC. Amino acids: CASSTDGLANYGYTF.

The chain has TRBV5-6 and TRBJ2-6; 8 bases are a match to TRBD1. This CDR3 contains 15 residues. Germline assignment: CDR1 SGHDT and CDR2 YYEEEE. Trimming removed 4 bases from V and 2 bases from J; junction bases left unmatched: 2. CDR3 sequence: CASSGQGTGANVLTF. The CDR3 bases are TGTGCCAGCAGCGGACAGGGTACTGGGGCCAACGTCCTGACTTTC.

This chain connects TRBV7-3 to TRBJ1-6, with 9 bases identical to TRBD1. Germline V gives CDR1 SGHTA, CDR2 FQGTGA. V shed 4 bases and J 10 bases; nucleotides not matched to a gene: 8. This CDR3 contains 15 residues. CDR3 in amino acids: CASSSGQGLRSPLHF. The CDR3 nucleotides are TGTGCCAGCAGCTCGGGACAGGGTCTACGATCACCCCTCCACTTT.

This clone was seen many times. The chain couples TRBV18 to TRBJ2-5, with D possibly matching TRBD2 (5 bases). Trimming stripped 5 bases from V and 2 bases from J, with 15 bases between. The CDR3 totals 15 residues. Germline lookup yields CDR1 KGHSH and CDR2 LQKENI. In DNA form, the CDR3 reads TGTGCCAGCTCATCCGTACTAGTCGAGCAAGAGACCCAGTACTTC. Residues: CASSSVLVEQETQYF.

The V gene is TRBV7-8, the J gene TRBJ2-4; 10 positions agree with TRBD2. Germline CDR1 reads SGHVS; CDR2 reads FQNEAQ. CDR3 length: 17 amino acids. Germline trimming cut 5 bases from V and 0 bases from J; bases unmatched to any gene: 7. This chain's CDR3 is CASSPAGLAQAKNIQYF. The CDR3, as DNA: TGTGCCAGCAGCCCCGCGGGACTAGCGCAAGCCAAAAACATTCAGTACTTC. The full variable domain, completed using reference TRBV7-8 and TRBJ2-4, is GAGVSQSPRYKVAKRGQDVALRCDPISGHVSLFWYQQALGQGPEFLTYFQNEAQLDKSGLPSDRFFAERPEGSVSTLKIQRTQQEDSAVYLCASSPAGLAQAKNIQYFGAGTRLSVL.

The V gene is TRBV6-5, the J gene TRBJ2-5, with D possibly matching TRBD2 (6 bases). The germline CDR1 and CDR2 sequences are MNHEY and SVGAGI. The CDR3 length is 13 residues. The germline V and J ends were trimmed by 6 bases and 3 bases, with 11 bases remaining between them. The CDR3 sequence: CASRKAGKETQYF. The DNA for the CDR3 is TGTGCCAGCAGAAAGGCGGGGAAAGAGACCCAGTACTTC.

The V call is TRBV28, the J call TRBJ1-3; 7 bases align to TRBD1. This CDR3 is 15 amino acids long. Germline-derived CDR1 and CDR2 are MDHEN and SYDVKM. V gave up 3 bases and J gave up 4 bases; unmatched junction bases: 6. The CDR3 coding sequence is TGTGCCAGCAGTTTCGGCGGGACAGCGGGAAACACCATATATTTT. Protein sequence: CASSFGGTAGNTIYF.

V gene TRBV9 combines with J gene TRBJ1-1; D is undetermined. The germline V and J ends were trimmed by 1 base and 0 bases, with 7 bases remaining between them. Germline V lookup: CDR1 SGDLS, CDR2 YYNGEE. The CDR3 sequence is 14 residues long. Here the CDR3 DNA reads TGTGCCAGCAGCGTAACCAGTTTGAACACTGAAGCTTTCTTT. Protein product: CASSVTSLNTEAFF. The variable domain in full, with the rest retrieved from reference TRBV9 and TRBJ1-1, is DSGVTQTPKHLITATGQRVTLRCSPRSGDLSVYWYQQSLDQGLQFLIQYYNGEERAKGNILERFSAQQFPDLHSELNLSSLELGDSALYFCASSVTSLNTEAFFGQGTRLTVV.

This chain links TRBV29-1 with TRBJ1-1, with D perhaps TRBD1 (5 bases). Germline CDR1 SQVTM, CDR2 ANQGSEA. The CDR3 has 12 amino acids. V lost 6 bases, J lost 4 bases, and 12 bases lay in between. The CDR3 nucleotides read TGCAGCGTACTCCGGGGGAGCACTGAAGCTTTCTTT. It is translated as CSVLRGSTEAFF.

CDR3 loop: CASSNQAGGGDNEQFF. The CDR3 bases are TGCGCCAGCAGTAATCAAGCGGGAGGTGGGGACAATGAGCAGTTCTTC. The gene calls are TRBV10-1 and TRBJ2-1; 9 nucleotides agree with TRBD2. Germline loops: CDR1 WNHNN, CDR2 SYGVQD (reference sequence). The CDR3 has 16 residues. V trimming: 5 bases; J trimming: 5 bases; junction bases outside the gene matches: 10.

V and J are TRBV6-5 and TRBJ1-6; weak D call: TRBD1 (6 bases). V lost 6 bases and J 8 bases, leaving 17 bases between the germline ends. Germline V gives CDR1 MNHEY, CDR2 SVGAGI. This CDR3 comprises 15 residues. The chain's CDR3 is CASSRKGGVDSPLHF. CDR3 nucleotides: TGTGCCAGCAGCCGTAAGGGGGGGGTGGATTCACCCCTCCACTTT.

The CDR3 reads CASSPGLVGSYNEQFF. CDR3 in DNA: TGTGCCAGCTCACCAGGACTAGTAGGATCCTACAATGAGCAGTTCTTC. The chain combines TRBV18 with TRBJ2-1; TRBD2 agrees at 7 bases. From germline, CDR1 is KGHSH and CDR2 LQKENI. This CDR3 is 16 amino acids long. The J segment lost 1 base and the V segment lost 2 bases, leaving 5 bases of the junction unmatched.

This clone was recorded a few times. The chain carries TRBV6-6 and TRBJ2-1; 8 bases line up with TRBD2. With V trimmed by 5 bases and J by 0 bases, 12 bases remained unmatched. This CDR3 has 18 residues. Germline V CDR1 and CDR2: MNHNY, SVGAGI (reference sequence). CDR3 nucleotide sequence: TGTGCCAGCAGTCGCACCGGGAGGGGTCGAAGCTCCTACAATGAGCAGTTCTTC. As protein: CASSRTGRGRSSYNEQFF.

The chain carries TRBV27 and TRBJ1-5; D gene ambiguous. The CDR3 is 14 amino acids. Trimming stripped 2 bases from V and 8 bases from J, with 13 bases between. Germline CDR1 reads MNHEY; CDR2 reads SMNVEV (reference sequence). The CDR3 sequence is CASSLSFSVEPQHF. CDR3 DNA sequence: TGTGCCAGCAGTTTAAGTTTTTCGGTTGAGCCCCAGCATTTT.

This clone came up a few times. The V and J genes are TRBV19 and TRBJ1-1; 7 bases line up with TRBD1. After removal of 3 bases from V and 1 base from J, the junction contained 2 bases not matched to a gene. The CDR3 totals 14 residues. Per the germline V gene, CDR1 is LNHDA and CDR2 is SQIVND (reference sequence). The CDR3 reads CASSMDRQNTEAFF. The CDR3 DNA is TGTGCCAGTAGTATGGACAGGCAGAACACTGAAGCTTTCTTT.